Listed below are T cell receptor beta chains from one sample, sequenced in a study of T-cell reconstitution after alpha-beta-depleted transplantation in children. TCRdb passed the PCR reads through MiXCR, listing each CDR3 protein once. In the table there are tens of thousands of distinct CDR3 sequences, less than 15% of which are singletons. This sample comprised PBMCs, mostly from graft donor cells, obtained 180 days after TCRalphabeta/CD19-depleted stem cell transplant. These receptors were collected from a male patient between 2 and 10 years old who had a stem cell transplant for acute lymphoblastic leukemia, so the T cells may come from the graft donor. The CDR3 runs from the conserved cysteine through the conserved F or W. D genes are given only for firm matches. Clone size is given for some rows only: seen once, a few or many times, or a class if the clone is expanded.

size | J | D | V | CDR3 | DNA
many | TRBJ2-7 | . | TRBV6-2/TRBV6-3 | CASSYWGLSLELGEQYF | TGTGCCAGCAGTTATTGGGGCCTTTCGCTGGAACTCGGGGAGCAGTACTTC
. | TRBJ2-1 | . | TRBV9 | CASEMGQGHYNEQFF | TGTGCCAGCGAAATGGGCCAGGGTCACTACAATGAGCAGTTCTTC
many | TRBJ2-2 | TRBD1 | TRBV29-1 | CSVRGRRNTGELFF | TGCAGCGTAAGGGGGCGGCGGAACACCGGGGAGCTGTTTTTT
. | TRBJ2-7 | TRBD2 | TRBV7-2 | CASSHGGGGMYEQYF | TGTGCCAGCAGCCACGGCGGGGGTGGGATGTACGAGCAGTACTTC
many | TRBJ1-2 | . | TRBV20-1 | CSASLGTRYGYTF | TGCAGTGCTAGCCTAGGGACGAGATATGGCTACACCTTC
many | TRBJ2-6 | . | TRBV6-5 | CASSYGPGAYSGANVLTF | TGTGCCAGCAGTTACGGTCCGGGGGCCTACTCTGGGGCCAACGTCCTGACTTTC
. | TRBJ2-3 | . | TRBV20-1 | CSGGNRDTQYF | TGCAGTGGGGGGAATAGGGATACGCAGTATTTT
. | TRBJ1-3 | . | TRBV7-8 | CASSSRQVGIGSGNTIYF | TGTGCCAGCAGCTCCCGACAGGTCGGGATAGGGTCTGGAAACACCATATATTTT
. | TRBJ1-2 | . | TRBV4-3 | CASSRSGSYGYTF | TGCGCCAGCAGCCGATCCGGGTCCTATGGCTACACCTTC
. | TRBJ2-2 | . | TRBV9 | CASKIGLEGGTGELFF | TGTGCCAGCAAAATTGGTCTGGAAGGGGGCACCGGGGAGCTGTTTTTT
few | TRBJ2-1 | TRBD2 | TRBV20-1 | CSAPRGTSGYNEQFF | TGCAGTGCCCCGAGGGGGACTAGCGGATACAATGAGCAGTTCTTC
. | TRBJ2-5 | . | TRBV19 | CASSIPGETQYF | TGTGCCAGTAGTATACCGGGAGAGACCCAGTACTTC
few | TRBJ1-2 | TRBD1 | TRBV20-1 | CSAPQGDYGYTF | TGCAGTGCTCCACAGGGGGACTATGGCTACACCTTC
few | TRBJ2-3 | TRBD1 | TRBV20-1 | CSAGTGVTDTQYF | TGCAGTGCTGGGACAGGGGTGACAGATACGCAGTATTTT
few | TRBJ2-7 | TRBD1 | TRBV5-4 | CASSLWGGTGNLMTYEQYF | TGTGCCAGCAGCTTGTGGGGCGGGACAGGGAATTTGATGACCTACGAGCAGTACTTC
. | TRBJ1-3 | . | TRBV20-1 | CSARDAGYSGNTIYF | TGCAGTGCTAGAGACGCCGGGTACTCTGGAAACACCATATATTTT
many | TRBJ2-5 | . | TRBV5-1 | CASSLNVGAETQYF | TGCGCCAGCAGCTTGAACGTAGGGGCTGAGACCCAGTACTTC
few | TRBJ2-7 | . | TRBV6-5 | CASSYGPEQYF | TGTGCCAGCAGTTACGGGCCGGAGCAGTACTTC
few | TRBJ2-3 | . | TRBV20-1 | CSALRADTQYF | TGCAGTGCCCTAAGAGCCGATACGCAGTATTTT
. | TRBJ2-7 | . | TRBV7-6 | CASSLTLQGYEQYF | TGTGCCAGCAGCTTAACCCTCCAAGGCTACGAGCAGTACTTC
few | TRBJ1-3 | . | TRBV15 | CATSRDHQGTGNTIYF | TGTGCCACCAGCAGAGATCATCAAGGGACTGGAAACACCATATATTTT
. | TRBJ2-3 | TRBD2 | TRBV27 | CASSRATSGGAGTQYF | TGTGCCAGCAGCCGAGCTACTAGCGGGGGGGCTGGTACGCAGTATTTT
. | TRBJ2-1 | . | TRBV5-1 | CASSLMDALNEQFF | TGCGCCAGCAGCTTGATGGACGCTCTTAATGAGCAGTTCTTC
. | TRBJ2-5 | TRBD1 | TRBV7-2 | CASSSLTGLETQYF | TGTGCCAGCAGCTCATTGACAGGGCTAGAGACCCAGTACTTC
many | TRBJ2-1 | TRBD2 | TRBV20-1 | CSARSSGGRGGQFF | TGCAGTGCTAGATCTTCGGGGGGGCGAGGGGGGCAGTTCTTC
. | TRBJ2-3 | TRBD2 | TRBV27 | CASARENGRFSTDTQYF | TGTGCCAGCGCTCGCGAAAACGGGAGGTTTAGCACAGATACGCAGTATTTT
few | TRBJ2-7 | . | TRBV7-6 | CASSLRIGEQYF | TGTGCCAGCAGCCTACGGATCGGGGAGCAGTACTTC
. | TRBJ2-6 | . | TRBV3-1 | CASCEPGQCLISGANVLTF | TGTGCCAGCTGCGAGCCGGGCCAGTGTCTCATTTCTGGGGCCAACGTCCTGACTTTC
many | TRBJ2-5 | . | TRBV20-1 | CSARLETQYF | TGCAGTGCTAGACTGGAGACCCAGTACTTC
. | TRBJ2-7 | TRBD2 | TRBV10-3 | CAISERRGLANVVSYEQYF | TGTGCCATCAGTGAGCGGAGGGGACTAGCAAACGTCGTTTCCTACGAGCAGTACTTC
few | TRBJ1-1 | . | TRBV4-3 | CASSQVNWGTEAFF | TGCGCCAGCAGCCAAGTGAATTGGGGGACTGAAGCTTTCTTT
few | TRBJ2-2 | TRBD2 | TRBV28 | CASSLTDWGGVTGELFF | TGTGCCAGCAGTTTAACGGATTGGGGGGGGGTCACCGGGGAGCTGTTTTTT
. | TRBJ2-1 | TRBD1 | TRBV28 | CASSYLDRALYNEQFF | TGTGCCAGCAGTTACCTCGACAGGGCCCTCTACAATGAGCAGTTCTTC
few | TRBJ2-2 | . | TRBV12-3/TRBV12-4 | CASSGDSLNTGELFF | TGTGCCAGCAGTGGAGACAGTCTTAACACCGGGGAGCTGTTTTTT
. | TRBJ1-6 | . | TRBV28 | CASRTGKSPLHF | TGTGCCAGCAGGACAGGAAAATCACCCCTCCACTTT
. | TRBJ2-6 | . | TRBV4-3 | CASSRPGVPGANVLTF | TGCGCCAGCAGCCGGCCAGGGGTGCCAGGGGCCAACGTCCTGACTTTC
few | TRBJ1-1 | . | TRBV7-6 | CASSLAWGGPEAFF | TGTGCCAGCAGCTTAGCTTGGGGGGGGCCTGAAGCTTTCTTT
few | TRBJ2-2 | . | TRBV27 | CASSLLANTGELFF | TGTGCCAGCAGTTTATTAGCGAACACCGGGGAGCTGTTTTTT
few | TRBJ2-1 | . | TRBV9 | CASTPSARSYNEQFF | TGTGCCAGCACCCCTAGCGCTCGTTCCTACAATGAGCAGTTCTTC
. | TRBJ2-5 | . | TRBV28 | CASSLGPGLRPETQYF | TGTGCCAGCAGTTTGGGGCCGGGACTGCGGCCAGAGACCCAGTACTTC
many | TRBJ2-1 | TRBD1 | TRBV6-1 | CASSPDRGINEQFF | TGTGCCAGCAGCCCCGACAGGGGAATCAATGAGCAGTTCTTC
. | TRBJ2-3 | . | TRBV25-1 | CASSEYRTQGKDTQYF | TGTGCCAGCAGTGAATATAGAACGCAGGGGAAGGATACGCAGTATTTT
many | TRBJ2-5 | . | TRBV5-1 | CASSLSLETQYF | TGCGCCAGCAGCTTATCGCTGGAGACCCAGTACTTC
. | TRBJ2-3 | . | TRBV20-1 | CSARDLLGADTQYF | TGCAGTGCTAGAGACCTTTTAGGGGCAGATACGCAGTATTTT
few | TRBJ2-7 | . | TRBV20-1 | CSARKYEQYF | TGCAGTGCCCGTAAGTACGAGCAGTACTTC
few | TRBJ2-2 | TRBD2 | TRBV9 | CASSLLGGMNGELFF | TGTGCCAGCAGCTTACTCGGGGGGATGAACGGGGAGCTGTTTTTT